This T cell receptor (beta chain) was sequenced during a study of blood T cell repertoires in COVID-19. Trimming stripped 7 bases from V and 1 base from J, with 10 bases between. Germline-derived CDR1 and CDR2 are SQVTM and ANQGSEA. This CDR3 has 12 residues. TCRdb keeps only in-frame clones here, not all; method: immunoSEQ multiplex PCR. The table records 200,000 to 300,000 clones, around nine tenths of them present only once. The TCR comes from an older woman who had recovered from COVID-19. The rearrangement uses TRBV29-1 and TRBJ1-1; no clear D gene. Sequencing was performed on peripheral blood. The CDR3 sequence is CSAEGENTEAFF. The CDR3 region has the DNA TGCAGCGCTGAGGGCGAGAACACTGAAGCTTTCTTT.